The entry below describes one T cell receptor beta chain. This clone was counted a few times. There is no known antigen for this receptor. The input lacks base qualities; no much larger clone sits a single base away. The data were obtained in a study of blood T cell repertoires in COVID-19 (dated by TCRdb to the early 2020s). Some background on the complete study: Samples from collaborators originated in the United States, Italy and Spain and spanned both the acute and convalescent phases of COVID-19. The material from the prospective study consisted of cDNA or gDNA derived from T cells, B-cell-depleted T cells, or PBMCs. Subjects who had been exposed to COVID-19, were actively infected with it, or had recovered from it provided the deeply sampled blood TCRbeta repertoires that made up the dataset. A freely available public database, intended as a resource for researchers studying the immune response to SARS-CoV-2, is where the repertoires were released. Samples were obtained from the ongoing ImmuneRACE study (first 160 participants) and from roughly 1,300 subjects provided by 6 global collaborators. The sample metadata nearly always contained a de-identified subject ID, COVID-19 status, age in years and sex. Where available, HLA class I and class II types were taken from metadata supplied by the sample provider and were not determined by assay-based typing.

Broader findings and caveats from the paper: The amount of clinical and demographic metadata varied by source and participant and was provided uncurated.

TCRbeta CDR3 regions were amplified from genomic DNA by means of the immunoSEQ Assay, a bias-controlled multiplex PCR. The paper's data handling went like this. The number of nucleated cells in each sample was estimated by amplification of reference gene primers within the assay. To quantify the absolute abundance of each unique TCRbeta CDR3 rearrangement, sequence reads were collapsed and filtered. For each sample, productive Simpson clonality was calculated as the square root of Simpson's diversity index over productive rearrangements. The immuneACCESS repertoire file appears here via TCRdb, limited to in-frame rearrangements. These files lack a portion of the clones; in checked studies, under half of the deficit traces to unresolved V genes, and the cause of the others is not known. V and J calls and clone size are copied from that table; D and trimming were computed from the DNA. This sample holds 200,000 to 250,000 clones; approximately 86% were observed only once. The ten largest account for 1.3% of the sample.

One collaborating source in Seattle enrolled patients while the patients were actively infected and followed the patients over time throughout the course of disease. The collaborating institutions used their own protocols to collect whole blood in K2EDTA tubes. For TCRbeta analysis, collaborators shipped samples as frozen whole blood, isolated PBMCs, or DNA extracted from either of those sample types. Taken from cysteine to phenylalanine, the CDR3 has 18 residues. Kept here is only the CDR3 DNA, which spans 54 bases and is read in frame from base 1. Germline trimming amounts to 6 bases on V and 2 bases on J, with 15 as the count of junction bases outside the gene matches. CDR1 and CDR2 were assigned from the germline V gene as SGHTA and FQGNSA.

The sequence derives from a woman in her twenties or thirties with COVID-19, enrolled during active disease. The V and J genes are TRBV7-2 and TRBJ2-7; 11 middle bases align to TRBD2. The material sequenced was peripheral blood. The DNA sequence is TGTGCCAGCAGTCTTTATGTAGCGGGAGGGATACAAGCCTACGAGCAGTACTTC. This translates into CASSLYVAGGIQAYEQYF. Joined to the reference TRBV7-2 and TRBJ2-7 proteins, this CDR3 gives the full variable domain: GAGVSQSPSNKVTEKGKDVELRCDPISGHTALYWYRQSLGQGLEFLIYFQGNSAPDKSGLPSDRFSAERTGGSVSTLTIQRTQQEDSAVYLCASSLYVAGGIQAYEQYFGPGTRLTVT.